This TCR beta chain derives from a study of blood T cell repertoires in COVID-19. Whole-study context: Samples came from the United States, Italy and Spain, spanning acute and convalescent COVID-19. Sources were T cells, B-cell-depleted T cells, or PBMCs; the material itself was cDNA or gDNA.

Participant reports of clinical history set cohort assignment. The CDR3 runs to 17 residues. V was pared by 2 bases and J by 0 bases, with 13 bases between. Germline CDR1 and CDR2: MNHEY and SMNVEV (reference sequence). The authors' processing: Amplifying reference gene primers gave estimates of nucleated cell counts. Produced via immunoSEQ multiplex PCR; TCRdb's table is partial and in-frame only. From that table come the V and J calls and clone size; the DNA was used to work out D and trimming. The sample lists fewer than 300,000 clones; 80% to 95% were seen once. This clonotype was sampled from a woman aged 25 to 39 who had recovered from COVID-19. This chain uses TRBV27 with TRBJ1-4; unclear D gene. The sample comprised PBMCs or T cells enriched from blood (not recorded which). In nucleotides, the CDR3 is TGTGCCAGCAGTTTAACCCCTGCCAGGTCAACTAATGAAAAACTGTTTTTT. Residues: CASSLTPARSTNEKLFF.